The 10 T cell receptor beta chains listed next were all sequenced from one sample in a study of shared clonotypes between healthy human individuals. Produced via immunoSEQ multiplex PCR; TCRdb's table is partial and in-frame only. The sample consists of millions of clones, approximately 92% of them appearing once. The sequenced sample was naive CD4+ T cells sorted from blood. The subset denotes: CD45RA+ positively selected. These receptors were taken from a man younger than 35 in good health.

CDR3 loop: CASSQDIYGYTF. CDR3 in DNA: TGTGCCAGTAGTCAGGACATCTATGGCTACACCTTC. The V gene is TRBV19, the J gene TRBJ1-2; weak D call: TRBD1 (5 bases). CDR1 and CDR2 (germline): LNHDA, SQIVND (reference sequence). The CDR3 has 12 amino acids. Trimming removed 5 bases at V and 4 bases at J, with 8 bases between.

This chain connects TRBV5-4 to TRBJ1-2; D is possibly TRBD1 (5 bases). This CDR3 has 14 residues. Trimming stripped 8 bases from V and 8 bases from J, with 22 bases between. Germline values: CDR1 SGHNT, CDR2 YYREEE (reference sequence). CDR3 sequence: CASSRQNLYLGYTF. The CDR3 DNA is TGTGCCAGTAGCAGACAGAACCTCTATTTGGGCTACACCTTC.

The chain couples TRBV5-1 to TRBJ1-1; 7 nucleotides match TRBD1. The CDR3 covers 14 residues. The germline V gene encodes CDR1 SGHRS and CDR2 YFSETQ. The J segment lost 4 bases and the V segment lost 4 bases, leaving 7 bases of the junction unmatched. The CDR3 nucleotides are TGCGCCAGCAGCACCCAGACAGGGAGCACTGAAGCTTTCTTT. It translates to CASSTQTGSTEAFF.

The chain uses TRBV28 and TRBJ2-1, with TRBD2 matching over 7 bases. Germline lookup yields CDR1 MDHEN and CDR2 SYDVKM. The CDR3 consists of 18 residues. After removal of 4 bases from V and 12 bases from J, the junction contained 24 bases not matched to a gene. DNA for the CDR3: TGTGCCAGCAGTTCCTTTCCAAGGACTAGGTTTAATGCAATCGGGCAGTTCTTC. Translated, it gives CASSSFPRTRFNAIGQFF.

The CDR3 DNA reads TGTGCCATCGACGACAGGGGGGTCCTGAATTCACCCCTCCACTTT. Translation: CAIDDRGVLNSPLHF. The chain joins TRBV6-1 to TRBJ1-6; 9 positions match TRBD1. Per the germline V gene, CDR1 is MNHNS and CDR2 is SASEGT. The V segment lost 10 bases and the J segment 7 bases; nucleotides outside the gene matches: 11. The CDR3 extends over 15 amino acids.

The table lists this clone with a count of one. As DNA, the CDR3 is TGTGCCAGCAGGGACAGGGATAATTCACCCCTCCACTTT. This gives the protein CASRDRDNSPLHF. This rearrangement joins TRBV6-5 to TRBJ1-6; 8 bases line up with TRBD1. Trimming took 6 bases from V and 5 from J; bases not matched to a gene: 0. Germline lookup yields CDR1 MNHEY and CDR2 SVGAGI. The CDR3 runs to 13 residues.

CDR3 sequence: CASSLTTSTDTQYF. Here the CDR3 DNA reads TGTGCCAGCAGTTTGACGACCAGCACAGATACGCAGTATTTT. V gene TRBV27 combines with J gene TRBJ2-3; D gene ambiguous. The CDR3 loop spans 14 amino acids. Trimming stripped 3 bases from V and 0 bases from J, with 7 bases between. Germline-derived CDR1 and CDR2 are MNHEY and SMNVEV (reference sequence).

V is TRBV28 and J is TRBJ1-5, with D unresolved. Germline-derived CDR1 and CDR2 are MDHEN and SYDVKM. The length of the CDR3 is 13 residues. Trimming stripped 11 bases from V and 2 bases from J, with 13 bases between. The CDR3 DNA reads TGTGCCTCCGAAAGGGCAGGCAATCAGCCCCAGCATTTT. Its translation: CASERAGNQPQHF.

The CDR3 is CASRPGQGKVVQPQHF. The CDR3 DNA follows: TGTGCCAGCAGGCCCGGACAGGGGAAGGTGGTTCAGCCCCAGCATTTT. The V gene is TRBV28, the J gene TRBJ1-5; the match to TRBD1 covers 9 bases. This CDR3 region has 16 residues. The V gene end was trimmed by 6 bases and the J gene end by 6 bases; junction bases not matched to a gene: 12. Germline V CDR1 and CDR2: MDHEN, SYDVKM.

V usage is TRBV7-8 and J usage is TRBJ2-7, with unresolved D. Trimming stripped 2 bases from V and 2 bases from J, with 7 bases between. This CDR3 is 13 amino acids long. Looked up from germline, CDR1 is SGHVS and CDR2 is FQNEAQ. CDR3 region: CASSLLQAYEQYF. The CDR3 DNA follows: TGTGCCAGCAGCTTACTCCAGGCCTACGAGCAGTACTTC.